These 7 T cell receptor beta chains were all obtained from the same sample, sequenced in a study of blood T cells in healthy people across ages. Combining a sample-barcoded 5' primer with a J-beta primer mix, a second PCR ran for roughly 6 to 11 cycles. TCRdb independently ran MiXCR on the 5' RACE reads; one entry per CDR3 protein. The sample has fewer than 2,000,000 distinct CDR3 sequences, roughly 32% seen once; the top ten hold approximately 10%. Sequencing was carried out using blood. The receptors were gathered from a woman aged 30 to 39 in good health.

This clonotype showed up just a few times. The rearrangement uses TRBV5-1 and TRBJ1-5; D gene ambiguous. Germline V CDR1 and CDR2: SGHRS, YFSETQ. The CDR3 sequence is 13 residues long. V was trimmed by 4 bases and J by 6 bases, leaving 11 bases between them. CDR3 in amino acids: CASSLDWGQPQHF. Here the CDR3 DNA reads TGCGCCAGCAGCCTGGACTGGGGTCAGCCCCAGCATTTT.

This clonotype was recorded many times. The chain couples TRBV7-2 to TRBJ2-1; a weak D match, TRBD2 (5 bases). Germline V gene data show CDR1 as SGHTA and CDR2 as FQGNSA. This CDR3 has 16 residues. Trimming took off 1 base at V and 2 bases at J, with 12 bases between the two ends. CDR3 sequence: CASSLVRAGTYNEQFF. CDR3 nucleotides: TGTGCCAGCAGCTTAGTGAGGGCAGGTACCTACAATGAGCAGTTCTTC.

This clonotype was counted a few times. V and J are TRBV7-9 and TRBJ2-1; D may correspond to TRBD1 or TRBD2 (6 bases each). The CDR3 is 15 residues long. Looked up from germline, CDR1 is SEHNR and CDR2 is FQNEAQ (reference sequence). Trimming cost V 7 bases and J 5 bases, with 18 bases left between them. The CDR3 nucleotides are TGTGCCAGCAACCCCGAGGGGGGATCTAACAATGAGCAGTTCTTC. It encodes CASNPEGGSNNEQFF.

This clonotype was recorded many times. This chain uses TRBV5-1 with TRBJ2-1; D is unresolved. Germline CDR1 reads SGHRS; CDR2 reads YFSETQ. This CDR3 has 13 residues. Trimming cost V 1 base and J 7 bases, with 9 bases left between them. The CDR3 nucleotides read TGCGCCAGCAGCTTGTATAGTGGGAATGAGCAGTTCTTC. Protein: CASSLYSGNEQFF. Combining the CDR3 with reference TRBV5-1 and TRBJ2-1 gives the whole variable domain KAGVTQTPRYLIKTRGQQVTLSCSPISGHRSVSWYQQTPGQGLQFLFEYFSETQRNKGNFPGRFSGRQFSNSRSEMNVSTLELGDSALYLCASSLYSGNEQFFGPGTRLTVL.

The V call is TRBV12-3 or TRBV12-4, the J call TRBJ2-5; 10 bases line up with TRBD2. V trimming: 6 bases; J trimming: 7 bases; junction bases outside the gene matches: 11. The CDR3 length is 15 residues. The CDR3 loop reads CASRTRTSGPTTQYF. The CDR3 region has the DNA TGTGCCAGCAGGACAAGGACTAGCGGACCCACGACCCAGTACTTC.

V gene TRBV10-2 combines with J gene TRBJ1-2, with 7 bases aligning to TRBD1. Trimming cost V 0 bases and J 8 bases; bases outside gene matches: 12. CDR3 size: 16 residues. Germline CDR1 reads WSHSY; CDR2 reads SAAADI. The CDR3 nucleotides read TGCGCCAGCAGTGAGTCCCCGGGGAGGGGGCTTGGGGGCTACACCTTC. It specifies CASSESPGRGLGGYTF.

CDR3 in amino acids: CAIQRPATQYF. The CDR3 nucleotides read TGTGCCATTCAACGTCCTGCGACCCAGTACTTC. This chain connects TRBV9 to TRBJ2-5; D remains ambiguous. The CDR3 covers 11 residues. The germline V gene encodes CDR1 SGDLS and CDR2 YYNGEE. Trimming removed 9 bases at V and 7 bases at J, with 13 bases between. The full variable domain, with the rest looked up from reference TRBV9 and TRBJ2-5, is DSGVTQTPKHLITATGQRVTLRCSPRSGDLSVYWYQQSLDQGLQFLIQYYNGEERAKGNILERFSAQQFPDLHSELNLSSLELGDSALYFCAIQRPATQYFGPGTRLLVL.